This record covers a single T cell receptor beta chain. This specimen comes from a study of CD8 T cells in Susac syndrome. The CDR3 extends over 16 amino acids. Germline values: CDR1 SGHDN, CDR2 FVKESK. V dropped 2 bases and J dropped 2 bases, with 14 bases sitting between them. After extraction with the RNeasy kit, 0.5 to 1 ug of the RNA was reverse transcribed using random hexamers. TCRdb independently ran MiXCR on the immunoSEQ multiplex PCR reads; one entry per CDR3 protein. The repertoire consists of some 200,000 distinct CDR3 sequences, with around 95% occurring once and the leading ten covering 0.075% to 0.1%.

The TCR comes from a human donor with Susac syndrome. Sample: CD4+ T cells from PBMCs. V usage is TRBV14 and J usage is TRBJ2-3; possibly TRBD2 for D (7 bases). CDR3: CASSQWGGQHTDTQYF. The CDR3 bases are TGTGCCAGCAGCCAATGGGGGGGACAACACACAGATACGCAGTATTTT.